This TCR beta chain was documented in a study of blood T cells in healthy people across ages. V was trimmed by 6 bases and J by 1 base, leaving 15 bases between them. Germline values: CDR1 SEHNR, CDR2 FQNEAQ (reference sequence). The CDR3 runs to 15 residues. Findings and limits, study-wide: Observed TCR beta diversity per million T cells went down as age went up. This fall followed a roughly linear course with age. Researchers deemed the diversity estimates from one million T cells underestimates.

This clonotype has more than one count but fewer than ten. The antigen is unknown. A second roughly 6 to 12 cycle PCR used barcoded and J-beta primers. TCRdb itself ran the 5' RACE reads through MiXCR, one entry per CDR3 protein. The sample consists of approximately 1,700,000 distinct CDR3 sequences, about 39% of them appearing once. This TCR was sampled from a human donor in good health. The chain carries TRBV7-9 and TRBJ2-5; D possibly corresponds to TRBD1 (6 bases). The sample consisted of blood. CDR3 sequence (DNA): TGTGCCAGCAGACTAAGAGGGGACATCCAAGAGACCCAGTACTTC. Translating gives CASRLRGDIQETQYF.